This TCR beta chain emerged from a study of post-analysis software for immune sequencing data (dated by TCRdb to between 2014 and 2016). A note on the overall study: The recorded disease courses included relapsing-remitting, secondary progressive and progressive-relapsing multiple sclerosis, and some patients had no subtype annotation. A subset of samples was prepared in parallel using single-end sample barcoding, then pooled and co-amplified after Illumina adapter ligation. Patient repertoires were compared against 11 to 12 previously published healthy control repertoires from donors aged about 6 to 27 years.

Library method: PCR. These reads were obtained on an Illumina HiSeq 2500. Unique molecular identifiers were incorporated into TCR beta cDNA libraries to reduce PCR and sequencing biases. Some 500,000 cDNA molecules were obtained per 1 to 10 million input T cells, so each molecule approximated one T cell. The patient libraries were prepared and sequenced using the same protocol as the earlier healthy control dataset. Within a given batch, samples were prepared together, multiplexed and sequenced on the same HiSeq lane. The study's own analysis went as follows. Raw barcoded reads were processed with MIGEC, discarding single-read molecular identifier groups before consensus assembly and CDR3 extraction. VDJtools was used for post-analysis of the clonotype tables, and diversity was normalized by down-sampling every dataset to the size of the smallest sample. In repertoire overlap clustering, CDR3 amino acid sequences, but not nucleotide sequences, were matched to correct batch-related cross-sample contamination. TCRdb reanalyzed the raw reads on its own, using fastp at Q25 for trimming and MiXCR for clone calling, and kept in-frame beta chains. Rows matching on CDR3 protein sequence are summarized as one entry with the most common DNA and genes. V and J calls and clone size were set by TCRdb, not the authors. The sample has roughly 430,000 distinct CDR3 sequences on record, over 30% of them singletons. The top ten constitute around 8% of the sample.

Overall study results and their limits: Several TRBV segments, including TRBV5-6, TRBV5-1 and TRBV20-1, were significantly more frequent in patients than controls. Direct clustering with F measure revealed strong co-clustering of samples prepared in the same batch, which led to a batch-effect correction. Normalized Chao1 diversity was significantly lower in multiple sclerosis patients than controls, suggesting substantial peripheral T-cell clonal expansion. The multiple sclerosis patient group was slightly younger than the control group.

Via the germline V gene, CDR1 is SGHTA and CDR2 FQGTGA. The CDR3 has 15 amino acids, counting the end cysteine and phenylalanine. Only the CDR3 portion is preserved as DNA: 45 bases, with reading frame beginning at the first base. At the junction V is shortened by 2 bases and J by 4 bases; bases outside the gene matches: 5. To demonstrate the VDJtools post-analysis software, TCR beta repertoires were profiled from the peripheral blood of 10 to 15 young patients with multiple sclerosis. The multiple sclerosis patients were children and adolescents ranging in age from about 6 to 17 years. In its sample, this clonotype was seen many times. Its cognate antigen has yet to be identified. Within one base of it there is no much larger clone, and no base qualities were kept.

The clonotype was recovered from a girl aged 2-10 years with multiple sclerosis. Sequencing was done on a sample of blood. The V gene is TRBV7-3 and the J gene is TRBJ2-5; TRBD2 fits 9 bases in the junction. CDR3 reads: CASSLGGRAGETQYF. The sequence in DNA is TGTGCCAGCAGCTTAGGCGGGAGGGCCGGAGAGACCCAGTACTTC.